This T cell receptor (beta chain) was recovered during a study of cytomegalovirus exposure and HLA in healthy donors. The CDR3 loop spans 15 amino acids. V gave up 3 bases and J gave up 3 bases; unmatched junction bases: 1. Per germline, CDR1 MDHEN and CDR2 SYDVKM. In its sample, this clone was seen once. Its antigen is undetermined. General study results and limits: Highly shared sequence variants in one cluster were likely a sequencing artifact.

PCR was performed using 60 Vbeta and 13 Jbeta primers. Assay used: immunoSEQ multiplex PCR; TCRdb lists only in-frame clones, some missing. In the table there are about 110,000 clones, around 75% of which are singletons. The sequence was obtained from a female donor in good health and CMV-seronegative. The rearrangement joins TRBV28 to TRBJ2-2; 10 nucleotides align to TRBD2. The sample was PBMCs. The chain's CDR3 is CASSFLAGDTGELFF. CDR3 nucleotide sequence: TGTGCCAGCAGTTTCCTAGCGGGGGACACCGGGGAGCTGTTTTTT.